The clone carrying this TCR beta chain occurred once. Germline CDR1 and CDR2: SGDLS and YYNGEE. The trim removed 0 bases at V and 6 bases at J, leaving 5 bases unmatched. This CDR3 comprises 15 residues. The data were obtained in a study of T cell changes during pregnancy in multiple sclerosis. Some clones are missing from TCRdb's copy, which holds only in-frame ones; the method was immunoSEQ multiplex PCR. The profile shows more than 90,000 clones, approximately 91% of them singletons. The chain recombines TRBV9 with TRBJ2-1; TRBD2 matches 8 bases. This receptor was identified in a female donor with multiple sclerosis, enrolled in a pregnancy study. The input for sequencing was peripheral blood, taken in the second trimester of pregnancy. CDR3 nucleotides: TGTGCCAGCAGCGTAGTGGCGGGAGGACTCAATGAGCAGTTCTTC. This codes for CASSVVAGGLNEQFF. Based on the CDR3 plus reference TRBV9 and TRBJ2-1, the full variable domain is DSGVTQTPKHLITATGQRVTLRCSPRSGDLSVYWYQQSLDQGLQFLIQYYNGEERAKGNILERFSAQQFPDLHSELNLSSLELGDSALYFCASSVVAGGLNEQFFGPGTRLTVL.